This T cell receptor beta chain stems from a study of T-cell reconstitution after alpha-beta-depleted transplantation in children. Researchers prepared the TCRbeta library using unique molecular identifiers, the study reports. From the PCR reads, TCRdb called clonotypes with MiXCR, one entry per CDR3 protein. The repertoire holds 100,000 to 120,000 distinct CDR3 sequences, with approximately 10% as singletons. This clonotype was picked up many times. There are 14 residues in the CDR3. With 3 bases removed from V and 0 bases from J, the gap between germline ends came to 9 bases. The source material was PBMCs from the stem cell graft donor, sampled from the stem cell graft. The source is a human donor who donated a stem cell graft to a child with acute lymphoblastic leukemia. The chain recombines TRBV12-3 or TRBV12-4 with TRBJ2-7; unclear D gene. The CDR3 region is CASSFDGPSYEQYF. In DNA form, the CDR3 reads TGTGCCAGCAGTTTTGACGGACCCTCCTACGAGCAGTACTTC.